This record covers a single T cell receptor beta chain. The data derive from a study of cytomegalovirus exposure and HLA in healthy donors. 13 Jbeta primers and 60 Vbeta primers were used for the PCR. Profiling relied on immunoSEQ multiplex PCR, and the TCRdb table lists in-frame clones only, not all of them. The data contain 150,000 to 200,000 clones, around 76% of them singletons. The CDR3 extends over 16 amino acids. V lost 3 bases, J lost 1 base, and 9 bases stayed unmatched. Germline CDR1 reads SEHNR; CDR2 reads FQNEAQ (reference sequence). The rearrangement uses TRBV7-9 and TRBJ2-7; TRBD2 matches 7 bases. Material for sequencing was PBMCs. The clonotype comes from a female donor in good health and CMV-seronegative. As DNA, the CDR3 is TGTGCCAGCAGCTTCACAGCGGGAATCGCGTCCTACGAGCAGTACTTC. Its translation is CASSFTAGIASYEQYF. Based on the CDR3 plus reference TRBV7-9 and TRBJ2-7, the full variable domain is DTGVSQNPRHKITKRGQNVTFRCDPISEHNRLYWYRQTLGQGPEFLTYFQNEAQLEKSRLLSDRFSAERPKGSFSTLEIQRTEQGDSAMYLCASSFTAGIASYEQYFGPGTRLTVT.